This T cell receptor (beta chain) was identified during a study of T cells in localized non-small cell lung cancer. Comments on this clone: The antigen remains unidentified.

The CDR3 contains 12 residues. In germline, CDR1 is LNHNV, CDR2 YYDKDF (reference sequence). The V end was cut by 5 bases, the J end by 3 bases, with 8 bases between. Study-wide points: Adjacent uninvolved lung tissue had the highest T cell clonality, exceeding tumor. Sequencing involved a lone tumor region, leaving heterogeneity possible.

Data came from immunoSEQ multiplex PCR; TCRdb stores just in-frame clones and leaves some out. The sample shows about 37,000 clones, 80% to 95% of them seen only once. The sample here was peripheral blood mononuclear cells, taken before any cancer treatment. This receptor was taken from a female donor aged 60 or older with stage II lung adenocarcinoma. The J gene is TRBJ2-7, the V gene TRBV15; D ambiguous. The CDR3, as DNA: TGTGCCACCAGCGAGAGACTCTACGAGCAGTACTTC. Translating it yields CATSERLYEQYF. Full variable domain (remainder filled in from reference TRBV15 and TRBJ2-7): DAMVIQNPRYQVTQFGKPVTLSCSQTLNHNVMYWYQQKSSQAPKLLFHYYDKDFNNEADTPDNFQSRRPNTSFCFLDIRSPGLGDTAMYLCATSERLYEQYFGPGTRLTVT.